The T cell receptor (beta chain) described here comes from a study of cytomegalovirus exposure and HLA in healthy donors. Profiled with immunoSEQ multiplex PCR; TCRdb holds only in-frame clones, not every one. The sample comprises around 400,000 clones, approximately 90% of which are singletons, and approximately 0.86% rests with the top ten. This CDR3 region has 14 residues. Germline values: CDR1 SGHNT, CDR2 YYREEE (reference sequence). V lost 1 base, J lost 2 bases, and 9 bases lay in between. Sequenced material: PBMCs. This receptor was obtained from a young woman in good health and CMV-seronegative. This chain uses TRBV5-4 with TRBJ1-1; D unresolved. CDR3 sequence reads: CASSLIQSNTEAFF. In DNA, the CDR3 is TGTGCCAGCAGCTTGATCCAGTCCAACACTGAAGCTTTCTTT.